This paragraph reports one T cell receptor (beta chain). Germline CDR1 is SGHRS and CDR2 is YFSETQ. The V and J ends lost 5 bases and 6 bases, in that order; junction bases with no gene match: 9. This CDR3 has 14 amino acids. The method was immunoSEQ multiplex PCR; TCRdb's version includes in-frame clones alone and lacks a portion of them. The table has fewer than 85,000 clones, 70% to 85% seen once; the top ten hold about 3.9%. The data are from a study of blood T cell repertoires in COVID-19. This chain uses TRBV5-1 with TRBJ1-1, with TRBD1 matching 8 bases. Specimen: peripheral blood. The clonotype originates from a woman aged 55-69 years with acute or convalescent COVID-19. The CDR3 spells CASSPGGAGSEAFF. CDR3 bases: TGCGCCAGCAGTCCAGGGGGCGCGGGCTCTGAAGCTTTCTTT.